This T cell receptor beta chain was recovered during a study of post-analysis software for immune sequencing data. Background on the study: The courses of disease that were included comprised relapsing-remitting, secondary progressive and progressive-relapsing multiple sclerosis.

This clonotype was observed a single time. Its specificity is not known. Broader study findings: Controls had lower frequencies than patients of about 5 TRBV segments, which included TRBV5-6, TRBV5-1 and TRBV20-1.

Incorporated into the TCR beta cDNA libraries were unique molecular identifiers, which served to reduce PCR and sequencing biases. TCRdb itself ran the PCR reads through MiXCR, one entry per CDR3 protein. The sample records approximately 350,000 distinct CDR3 sequences, around 37% being singletons. CDR1 is SGDLS, CDR2 YYNGEE, per germline. The ends were cut back, 6 bases at V and 6 bases at J, with 12 bases in the middle. The CDR3 spans 12 residues. The genes are TRBV9 and TRBJ1-2; no firm D call. Sequencing was performed on blood. This clonotype was obtained from a girl aged 5 to 17 with multiple sclerosis. This CDR3 reads CASTREGNGYTF. DNA for the CDR3: TGTGCCAGCACCCGAGAGGGCAATGGCTACACCTTC.